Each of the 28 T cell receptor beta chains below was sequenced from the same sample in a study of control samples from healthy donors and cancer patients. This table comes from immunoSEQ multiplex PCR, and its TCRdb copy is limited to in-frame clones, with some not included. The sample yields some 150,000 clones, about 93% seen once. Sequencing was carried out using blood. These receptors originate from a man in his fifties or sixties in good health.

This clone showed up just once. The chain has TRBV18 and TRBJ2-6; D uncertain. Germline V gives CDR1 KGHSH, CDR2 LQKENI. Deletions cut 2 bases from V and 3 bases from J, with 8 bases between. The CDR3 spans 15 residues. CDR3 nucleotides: TGTGCCAGCTCACCAGGTTACAGTGGGGCCAACGTCCTGACTTTC. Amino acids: CASSPGYSGANVLTF. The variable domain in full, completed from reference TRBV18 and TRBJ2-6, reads NAGVMQNPRHLVRRRGQEARLRCSPMKGHSHVYWYRQLPEEGLKFMVYLQKENIIDESGMPKERFSAEFPKEGPSILRIQQVVRGDSAAYFCASSPGYSGANVLTFGAGSRLTVL.

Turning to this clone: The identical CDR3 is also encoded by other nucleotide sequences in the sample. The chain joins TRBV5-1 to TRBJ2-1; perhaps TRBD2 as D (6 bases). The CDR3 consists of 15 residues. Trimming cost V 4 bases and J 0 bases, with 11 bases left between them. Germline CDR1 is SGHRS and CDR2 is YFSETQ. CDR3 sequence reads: CASSPTSGSYNEQFF. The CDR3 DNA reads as TGCGCCAGCAGCCCGACTAGTGGCTCCTACAATGAGCAGTTCTTC.

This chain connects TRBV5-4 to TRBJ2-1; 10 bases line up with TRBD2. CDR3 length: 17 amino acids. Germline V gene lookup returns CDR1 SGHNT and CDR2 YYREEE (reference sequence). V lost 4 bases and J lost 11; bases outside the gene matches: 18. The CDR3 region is CASSPEVESSGRGKQFF. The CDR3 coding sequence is TGTGCCAGCAGCCCGGAGGTTGAGTCTAGCGGGAGAGGGAAGCAGTTCTTC.

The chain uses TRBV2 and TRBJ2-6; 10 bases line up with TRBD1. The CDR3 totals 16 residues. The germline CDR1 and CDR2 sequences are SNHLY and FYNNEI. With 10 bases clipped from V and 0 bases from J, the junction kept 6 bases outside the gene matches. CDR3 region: CATQGDRGSGANVLTF. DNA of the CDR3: TGTGCCACCCAAGGGGACAGGGGCTCTGGGGCCAACGTCCTGACTTTC.

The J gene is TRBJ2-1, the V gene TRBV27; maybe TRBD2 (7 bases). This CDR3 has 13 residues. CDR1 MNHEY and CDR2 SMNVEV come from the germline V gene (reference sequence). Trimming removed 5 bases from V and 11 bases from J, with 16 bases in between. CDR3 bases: TGTGCCAGCAGTCCTGGGGGGGCGGGAAAGCAGTTCTTC. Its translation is CASSPGGAGKQFF.

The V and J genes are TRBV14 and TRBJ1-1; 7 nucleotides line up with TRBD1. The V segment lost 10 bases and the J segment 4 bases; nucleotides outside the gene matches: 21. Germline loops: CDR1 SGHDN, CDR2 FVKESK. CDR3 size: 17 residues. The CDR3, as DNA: TGTGCCACCATACCAGGGCAGGGGGGACGGAAGAGCACTGAAGCTTTCTTT. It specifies CATIPGQGGRKSTEAFF. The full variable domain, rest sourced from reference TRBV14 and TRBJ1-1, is EAGVTQFPSHSVIEKGQTVTLRCDPISGHDNLYWYRRVMGKEIKFLLHFVKESKQDESGMPNNRFLAERTGGTYSTLKVQPAELEDSGVYFCATIPGQGGRKSTEAFFGQGTRLTVV.

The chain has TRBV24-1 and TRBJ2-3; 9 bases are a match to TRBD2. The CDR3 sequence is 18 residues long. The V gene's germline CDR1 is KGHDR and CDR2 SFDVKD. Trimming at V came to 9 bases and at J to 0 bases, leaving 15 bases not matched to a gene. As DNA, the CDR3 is TGTGCCACCCGCGAGCTTCGGACTAGCGAGTTTAGCACAGATACGCAGTATTTT. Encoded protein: CATRELRTSEFSTDTQYF.

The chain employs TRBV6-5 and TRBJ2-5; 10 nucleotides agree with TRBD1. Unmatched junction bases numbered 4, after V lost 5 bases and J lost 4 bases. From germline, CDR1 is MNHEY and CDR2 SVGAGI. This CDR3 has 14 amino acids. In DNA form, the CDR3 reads TGTGCCAGCAGTCCCGACAGGGGGCGAGAGACCCAGTACTTC. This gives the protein CASSPDRGRETQYF.

The CDR3 region has the DNA TGTGCCAGCAGCTTTGGGGCGGCCTCCTACAATGAGCAGTTCTTC. Its protein is CASSFGAASYNEQFF. The chain combines TRBV7-3 with TRBJ2-1; D perhaps matches TRBD1 (5 bases). The CDR3 is 15 residues long. Germline V gives CDR1 SGHTA, CDR2 FQGTGA. Trimming cost V 3 bases and J 0 bases, with 9 bases left between them.

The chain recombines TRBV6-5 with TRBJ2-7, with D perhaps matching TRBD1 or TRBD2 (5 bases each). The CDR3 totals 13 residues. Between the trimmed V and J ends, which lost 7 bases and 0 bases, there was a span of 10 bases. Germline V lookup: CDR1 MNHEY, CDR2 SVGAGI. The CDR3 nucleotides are TGTGCCAGCAAGGGACGGAGCTCCTACGAGCAGTACTTC. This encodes CASKGRSSYEQYF.

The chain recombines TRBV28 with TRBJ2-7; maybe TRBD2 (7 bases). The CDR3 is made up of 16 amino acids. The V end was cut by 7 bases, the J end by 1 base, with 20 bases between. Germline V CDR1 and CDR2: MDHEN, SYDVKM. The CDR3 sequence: CASTRGGAGTSYEQYF. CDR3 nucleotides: TGTGCCAGCACCCGAGGGGGAGCGGGGACATCCTACGAGCAGTACTTC.

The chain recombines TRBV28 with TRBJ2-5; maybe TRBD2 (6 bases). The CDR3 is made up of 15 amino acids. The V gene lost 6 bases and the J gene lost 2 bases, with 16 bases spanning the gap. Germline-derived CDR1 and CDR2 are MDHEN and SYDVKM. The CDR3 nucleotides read TGTGCCAGCAGCGGAGGAGGGCCGGGTCAAGAGACCCAGTACTTC. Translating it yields CASSGGGPGQETQYF.

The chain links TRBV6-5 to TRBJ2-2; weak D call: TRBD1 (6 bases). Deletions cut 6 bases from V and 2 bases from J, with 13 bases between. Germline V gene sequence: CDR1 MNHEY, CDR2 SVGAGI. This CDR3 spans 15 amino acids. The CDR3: CASRSGTLNTGELFF. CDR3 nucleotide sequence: TGTGCCAGCAGGTCCGGGACACTCAACACCGGGGAGCTGTTTTTT.

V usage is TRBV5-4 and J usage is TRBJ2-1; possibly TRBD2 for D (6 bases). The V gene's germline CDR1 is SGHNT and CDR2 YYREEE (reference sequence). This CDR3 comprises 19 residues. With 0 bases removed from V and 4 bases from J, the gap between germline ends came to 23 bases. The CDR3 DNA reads TGTGCCAGCAGCTTGGCTGGGGAAGATAGCGGTCTACCTTACAATGAGCAGTTCTTC. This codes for CASSLAGEDSGLPYNEQFF.

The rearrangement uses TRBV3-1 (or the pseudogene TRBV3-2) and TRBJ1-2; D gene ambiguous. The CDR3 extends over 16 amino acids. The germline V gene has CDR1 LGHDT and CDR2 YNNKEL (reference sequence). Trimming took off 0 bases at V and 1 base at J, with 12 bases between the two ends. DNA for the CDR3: TGTGCCAGCAGCCAAGATAGTTTGCGATTTAACTATGGCTACACCTTC. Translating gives CASSQDSLRFNYGYTF.

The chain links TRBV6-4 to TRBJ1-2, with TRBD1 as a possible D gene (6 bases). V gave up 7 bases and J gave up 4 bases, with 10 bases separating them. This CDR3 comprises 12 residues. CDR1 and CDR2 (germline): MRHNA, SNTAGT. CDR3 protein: CASIWTVYGYTF. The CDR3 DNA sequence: TGTGCCAGCATCTGGACAGTCTATGGCTACACCTTC.

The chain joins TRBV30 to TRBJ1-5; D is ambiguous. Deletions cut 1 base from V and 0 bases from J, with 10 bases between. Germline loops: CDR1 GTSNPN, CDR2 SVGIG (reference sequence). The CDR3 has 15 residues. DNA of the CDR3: TGTGCCTGGAGTGACCGCCCCTATAGCAATCAGCCCCAGCATTTT. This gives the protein CAWSDRPYSNQPQHF.

CDR3 residues: CASSGQGQETQYF. CDR3 in DNA: TGCGCCAGCAGCGGGCAGGGTCAAGAGACCCAGTACTTC. The rearrangement joins TRBV5-1 to TRBJ2-5, with TRBD1 as a possible D gene (5 bases). V gave up 4 bases and J gave up 2 bases, with 9 bases separating them. Germline CDR1 and CDR2: SGHRS and YFSETQ. The CDR3 length is 13 residues.

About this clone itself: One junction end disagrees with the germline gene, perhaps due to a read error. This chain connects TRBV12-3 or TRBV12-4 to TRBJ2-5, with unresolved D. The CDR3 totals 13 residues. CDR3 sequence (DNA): TGTGCCAGCAAATCGAATGGTCAAGGGACCCAGTACTTC. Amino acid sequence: CASKSNGQGTQYF.

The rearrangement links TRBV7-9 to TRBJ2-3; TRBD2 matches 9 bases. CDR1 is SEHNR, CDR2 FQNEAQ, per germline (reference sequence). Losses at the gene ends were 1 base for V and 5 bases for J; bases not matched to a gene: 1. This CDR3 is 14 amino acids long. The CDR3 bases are TGTGCCAGCAGCTTAGTTAGCGGGGGAGATACGCAGTATTTT. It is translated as CASSLVSGGDTQYF.

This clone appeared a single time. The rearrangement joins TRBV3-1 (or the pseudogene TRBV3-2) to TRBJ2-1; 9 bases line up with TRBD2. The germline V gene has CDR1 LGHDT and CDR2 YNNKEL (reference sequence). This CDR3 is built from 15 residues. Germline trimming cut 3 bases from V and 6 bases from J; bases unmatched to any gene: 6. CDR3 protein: CASSHKAGGANEQFF. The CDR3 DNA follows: TGTGCCAGCAGCCACAAAGCGGGAGGAGCCAATGAGCAGTTCTTC.

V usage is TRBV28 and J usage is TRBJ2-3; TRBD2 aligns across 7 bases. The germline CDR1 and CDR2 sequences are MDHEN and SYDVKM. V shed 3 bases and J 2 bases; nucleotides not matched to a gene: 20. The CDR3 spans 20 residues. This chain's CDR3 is CASSFERLARVPYNTDTQYF. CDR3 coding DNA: TGTGCCAGCAGTTTCGAACGACTAGCAAGGGTGCCCTATAACACAGATACGCAGTATTTT.

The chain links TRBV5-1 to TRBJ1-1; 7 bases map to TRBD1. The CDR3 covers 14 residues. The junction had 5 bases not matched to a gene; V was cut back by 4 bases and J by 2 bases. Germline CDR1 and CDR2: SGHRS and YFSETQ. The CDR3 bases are TGCGCCAGCAGCAGGGGACAGATAAACACTGAAGCTTTCTTT. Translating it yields CASSRGQINTEAFF.

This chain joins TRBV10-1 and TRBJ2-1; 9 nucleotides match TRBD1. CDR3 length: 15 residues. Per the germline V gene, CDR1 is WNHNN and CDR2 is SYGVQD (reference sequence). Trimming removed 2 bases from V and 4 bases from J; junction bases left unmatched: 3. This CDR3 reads CASSEGTGTYNEQFF. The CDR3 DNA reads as TGCGCCAGCAGTGAGGGGACAGGGACTTACAATGAGCAGTTCTTC.

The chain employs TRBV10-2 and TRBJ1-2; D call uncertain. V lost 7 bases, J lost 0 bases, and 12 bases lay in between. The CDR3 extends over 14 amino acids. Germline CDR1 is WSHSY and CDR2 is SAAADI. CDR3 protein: CASTSGLANYGYTF. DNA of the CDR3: TGCGCCAGCACCTCAGGTTTAGCTAACTATGGCTACACCTTC.

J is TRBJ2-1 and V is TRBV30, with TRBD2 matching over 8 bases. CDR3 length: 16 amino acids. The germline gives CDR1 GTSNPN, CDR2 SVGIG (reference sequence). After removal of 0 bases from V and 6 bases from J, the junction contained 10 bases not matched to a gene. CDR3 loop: CAWSVWRGAGSNEQFF. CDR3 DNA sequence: TGTGCCTGGAGTGTATGGCGGGGGGCCGGTTCCAATGAGCAGTTCTTC.

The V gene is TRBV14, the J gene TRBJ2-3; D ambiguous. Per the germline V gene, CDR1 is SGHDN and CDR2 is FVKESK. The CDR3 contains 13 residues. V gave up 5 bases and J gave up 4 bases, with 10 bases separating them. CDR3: CASSSRLADTQYF. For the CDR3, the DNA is TGTGCCAGCAGCTCCCGACTGGCAGATACGCAGTATTTT.

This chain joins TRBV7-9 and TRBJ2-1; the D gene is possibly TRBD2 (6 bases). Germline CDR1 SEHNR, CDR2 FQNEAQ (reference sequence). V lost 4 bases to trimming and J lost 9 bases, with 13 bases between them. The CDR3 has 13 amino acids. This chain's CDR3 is CASSSEAGSEQFF. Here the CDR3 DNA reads TGTGCCAGCAGCTCGGAGGCCGGGAGTGAGCAGTTCTTC.